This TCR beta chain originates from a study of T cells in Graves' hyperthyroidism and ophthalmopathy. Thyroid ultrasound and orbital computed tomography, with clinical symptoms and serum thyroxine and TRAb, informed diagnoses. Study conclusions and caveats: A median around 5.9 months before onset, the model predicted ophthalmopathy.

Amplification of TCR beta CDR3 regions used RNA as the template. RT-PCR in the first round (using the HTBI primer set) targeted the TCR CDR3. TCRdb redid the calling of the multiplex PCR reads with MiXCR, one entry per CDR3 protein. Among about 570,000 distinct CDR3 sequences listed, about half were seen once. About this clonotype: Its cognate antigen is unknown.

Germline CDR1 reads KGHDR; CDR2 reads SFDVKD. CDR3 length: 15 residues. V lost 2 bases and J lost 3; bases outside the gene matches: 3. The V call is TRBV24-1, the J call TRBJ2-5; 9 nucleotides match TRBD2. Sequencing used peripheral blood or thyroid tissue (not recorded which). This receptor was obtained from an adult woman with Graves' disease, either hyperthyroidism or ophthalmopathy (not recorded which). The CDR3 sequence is CATSDSSGTEETQYF. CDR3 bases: TGTGCCACCAGTGATTCTAGCGGGACAGAAGAGACCCAGTACTTC.